The 16 T cell receptor beta chains given below trace back to one sample, sequenced in a study of long-term antiretroviral therapy in people with HIV. At the survey level, the v3.0 immunoSEQ assay was run. The data were produced by immunoSEQ multiplex PCR, yet TCRdb's version contains in-frame clones alone and is incomplete. The sample includes 16,000 or so clones, over 70% seen only once; the top ten take around 21%. The sequencing used unsorted PBMCs, collected 2.1 years after starting antiretroviral therapy. The receptors were sampled from a man in his forties with HIV.

The CDR3 DNA follows: TGTGCCAGTAGTCACCCGGGGTCCAATGAGCAGTTCTTC. As protein: CASSHPGSNEQFF. This chain uses TRBV19 with TRBJ2-1; D possibly corresponds to TRBD2 (5 bases). V gave up 5 bases and J gave up 6 bases, with 11 bases separating them. The germline V gene encodes CDR1 LNHDA and CDR2 SQIVND (reference sequence). The CDR3 is 13 amino acids.

This chain joins TRBV6-4 and TRBJ2-1; TRBD2 matches at 13 bases. This CDR3 has 15 residues. The V and J ends lost 5 bases and 8 bases, in that order; junction bases with no gene match: 6. Germline CDR1 MRHNA, CDR2 SNTAGT. The CDR3 loop is CASSLGLAGLDEQFF. CDR3 nucleotide sequence: TGTGCCAGCAGTTTGGGACTAGCGGGGTTGGATGAGCAGTTCTTC.

As regards this clone: This sample includes further DNA sequences coding for the same CDR3. The chain recombines TRBV5-1 with TRBJ2-7, with 11 positions matching TRBD2. Germline loops: CDR1 SGHRS, CDR2 YFSETQ. There are 15 residues in the CDR3. Germline trimming cut 3 bases from V and 0 bases from J; bases unmatched to any gene: 2. The CDR3 DNA is TGCGCCAGCAGCTCTAGCGGGGGGAGCTCCTACGAGCAGTACTTC. Translation: CASSSSGGSSYEQYF.

The rearrangement uses TRBV5-1 and TRBJ2-5; D unclear. V lost 0 bases, J lost 3 bases, and 9 bases lay in between. The CDR3 length is 14 residues. Germline V gene lookup returns CDR1 SGHRS and CDR2 YFSETQ. This CDR3 reads CASSLAEGKETQYF. In nucleotides, the CDR3 is TGCGCCAGCAGCTTGGCCGAAGGGAAAGAGACCCAGTACTTC.

The chain links TRBV19 to TRBJ2-2; 10 bases are shared with TRBD2. Per germline, CDR1 LNHDA and CDR2 SQIVND (reference sequence). The J segment lost 2 bases and the V segment lost 0 bases, leaving 6 bases of the junction unmatched. The CDR3 totals 18 residues. The CDR3, as DNA: TGTGCCAGTAGTATAGATCCCCTAGCGGGGGTTAACACCGGGGAGCTGTTTTTT. This gives the protein CASSIDPLAGVNTGELFF.

V usage is TRBV19 and J usage is TRBJ2-7; 8 bases match TRBD1. The germline V gene encodes CDR1 LNHDA and CDR2 SQIVND (reference sequence). This CDR3 has 17 amino acids. The V and J ends lost 3 bases and 0 bases, in that order; junction bases with no gene match: 10. CDR3 in DNA: TGTGCCAGTAGTATGTCGGCAGGGGGCCCGAGCTCCTACGAGCAGTACTTC. The encoded protein is CASSMSAGGPSSYEQYF. The whole variable domain, remainder taken from reference TRBV19 and TRBJ2-7, is DGGITQSPKYLFRKEGQNVTLSCEQNLNHDAMYWYRQDPGQGLRLIYYSQIVNDFQKGDIAEGYSVSREKKESFPLTVTSAQKNPTAFYLCASSMSAGGPSSYEQYFGPGTRLTVT.

This clone was counted a few times. CDR3 sequence: CASSVDREPGNTIYF. The CDR3 nucleotides are TGTGCCAGCAGCGTAGACAGGGAGCCTGGAAACACCATATATTTT. The gene calls are TRBV9 and TRBJ1-3; TRBD1 is a possible D gene (6 bases). Trimming stripped 0 bases from V and 2 bases from J, with 9 bases between. Germline values: CDR1 SGDLS, CDR2 YYNGEE. The CDR3 is 15 amino acids.

This clone is classed as medium-sized. The genes are TRBV19 and TRBJ1-2; maybe TRBD1 (5 bases). The CDR3 has 16 amino acids. The germline V and J ends were trimmed by 5 bases and 4 bases, with 20 bases remaining between them. CDR1 and CDR2 from the germline V gene are LNHDA and SQIVND (reference sequence). The CDR3 is CASSPSSGTLAYGYTF. The CDR3 bases are TGTGCCAGTAGTCCTTCCTCCGGGACGCTGGCCTATGGCTACACCTTC.

The chain joins TRBV19 to TRBJ1-6, with D possibly matching TRBD1 (5 bases). The length of the CDR3 is 15 residues. Trimming took off 5 bases at V and 7 bases at J, with 15 bases between the two ends. The germline V gene encodes CDR1 LNHDA and CDR2 SQIVND (reference sequence). CDR3 sequence reads: CASSPPRGGNSPLHF. The CDR3 coding sequence is TGTGCCAGTAGTCCCCCCCGGGGGGGGAATTCACCCCTCCACTTT.

The chain recombines TRBV5-6 with TRBJ2-2; TRBD2 matches at 7 bases. In germline, CDR1 is SGHDT, CDR2 YYEEEE. The CDR3 has 16 amino acids. The ends lost 4 bases at V and 7 bases at J; junction bases unmatched: 13. DNA of the CDR3: TGTGCCAGCAGCCCGGCGAATCTAGCGGCGGGCGGGGAGCTGTTTTTT. It translates to CASSPANLAAGGELFF.

The chain links TRBV9 to TRBJ1-1; TRBD1 is a possible D gene (5 bases). Germline V gene lookup returns CDR1 SGDLS and CDR2 YYNGEE. The CDR3 is 14 residues long. Trimming pared 2 bases from V and 1 base from J, leaving 9 bases between. CDR3 in amino acids: CASSVGPPNTEAFF. The CDR3 DNA follows: TGTGCCAGCAGCGTGGGACCGCCGAACACTGAAGCTTTCTTT.

This clone was seen more than once but under ten times. The chain has TRBV27 and TRBJ2-7; TRBD1 might be the D (5 bases). V dropped 0 bases and J dropped 0 bases, with 12 bases sitting between them. Germline lookup yields CDR1 MNHEY and CDR2 SMNVEV (reference sequence). CDR3 size: 16 residues. CDR3 bases: TGTGCCAGCAGTTTATCGATAGGGGAAATCTCCTACGAGCAGTACTTC. Protein product: CASSLSIGEISYEQYF.

This chain uses TRBV7-3 with TRBJ2-1; no clear D gene. This CDR3 is built from 15 residues. Deletions cut 5 bases from V and 4 bases from J, with 15 bases between. Per germline, CDR1 SGHTA and CDR2 FQGTGA. The CDR3 here is CASSLTEVGYNEQFF. The CDR3 DNA reads TGTGCCAGCAGCCTCACCGAGGTGGGTTACAATGAGCAGTTCTTC.

CDR3 sequence (DNA): TGTGCCTGGAGTCGCTACGGGCAGGGTAACCAGCCCCAGCATTTT. It yields the protein CAWSRYGQGNQPQHF. The chain uses TRBV30 and TRBJ1-5; a weak D match, TRBD1 (5 bases). Trimming pared 2 bases from V and 7 bases from J, leaving 18 bases between. The germline V gene has CDR1 GTSNPN and CDR2 SVGIG (reference sequence). There are 15 residues in the CDR3. Combining the CDR3 with reference TRBV30 and TRBJ1-5 gives the whole variable domain SQTIHQWPATLVQPVGSPLSLECTVEGTSNPNLYWYRQAAGRGLQLLFYSVGIGQISSEVPQNLSASRPQDRQFILSSKKLLLSDSGFYLCAWSRYGQGNQPQHFGDGTRLSIL.

CDR3 DNA: TGTGCCAGCAGCCCGGGGGGTGGACCAGATACGCAGTATTTT. Translation: CASSPGGGPDTQYF. The chain uses TRBV7-3 and TRBJ2-3; TRBD2 aligns across 7 bases. Germline CDR1 SGHTA, CDR2 FQGTGA. The CDR3 runs to 14 residues. V lost 5 bases and J lost 4; bases outside the gene matches: 6. Full variable domain (missing parts from reference TRBV7-3 and TRBJ2-3): GAGVSQTPSNKVTEKGKYVELRCDPISGHTALYWYRQSLGQGPEFLIYFQGTGAADDSGLPNDRFFAVRPEGSVSTLKIQRTERGDSAVYLCASSPGGGPDTQYFGPGTRLTVL.

This clone was recorded a few times. V usage is TRBV19 and J usage is TRBJ2-6, with 8 bases identical to TRBD1. Germline V gene data show CDR1 as LNHDA and CDR2 as SQIVND (reference sequence). The V segment lost 0 bases and the J segment 1 base; nucleotides outside the gene matches: 8. This CDR3 spans 19 amino acids. The CDR3: CASSIDGMRQGSGANVLTF. Written as DNA, the CDR3 is TGTGCCAGTAGTATAGATGGCATGCGACAGGGGTCTGGGGCCAACGTCCTGACTTTC.